The sequence of this TCR beta chain was determined in a study of blood T cell repertoires in COVID-19 (dated by TCRdb to 2020 to 2022). For the study in its entirety: Samples from collaborators originated in the United States, Italy and Spain and spanned both the acute and convalescent phases of COVID-19. The material from the prospective study consisted of cDNA or gDNA derived from T cells, B-cell-depleted T cells, or PBMCs. Deeply sampled blood TCRbeta repertoires from subjects exposed to, actively infected with, or recovered from COVID-19 were included in the dataset. The repertoires were released in a freely available public database meant as a resource for research on the immune response to SARS-CoV-2. Samples came from the ongoing ImmuneRACE study (first 160 participants) plus 1,254 subjects from 6 global collaborators. Sample metadata almost always included a de-identified subject ID, COVID-19 status, age in years and sex. Where available, HLA class I and class II types were obtained from metadata supplied by the sample provider rather than from assay-based typing. Paper-wide results and their limitations: The quantity of clinical and demographic metadata differed by source and by participant and was supplied without curation.

V and J lose 4 bases and 5 bases, and a span of 6 bases separates them. CDR1 and CDR2 are drawn from the germline V gene: LGHNA, YSLEER. Spanning cysteine to phenylalanine, the CDR3 consists of 12 amino acids. The CDR3 DNA has 36 bases and is translated from base 1. In the prospective study, participants were roughly 18 to 90 years old, resided in approximately 25 geographic areas of the United States, and were enrolled through a virtual design. In the prospective study, cohorts were assigned on the basis of participant-reported clinical history obtained from a screening survey and a study questionnaire. Exposed participants were defined as having been in contact with someone with a PCR-confirmed or clinician-diagnosed COVID-19 case within 2 weeks of study entry. In the prospective study, whole blood, serum and a nasopharyngeal or oropharyngeal swab were collected from each participant by mobile phlebotomists. Additional blood draws and questionnaires over an approximately two-month period could optionally be provided by prospective study participants. Before DNA extraction, blood samples from the prospective study were shipped at room temperature or frozen.

The immunoSEQ Assay, a bias-controlled multiplex PCR, was used to amplify TCRbeta CDR3 regions from genomic DNA. Regarding the original processing steps: The number of nucleated cells in each sample was estimated by amplification of reference gene primers within the assay. Sequence reads were collapsed and filtered to measure the absolute abundance of every unique TCRbeta CDR3 rearrangement. For each sample, productive Simpson clonality was calculated by taking the square root of Simpson's diversity index across productive rearrangements. The table comes from immuneACCESS by way of TCRdb, which keeps in-frame sequences with V and J called. Part of the clones is missing from these tables; in studies checked, under half for an unresolved V gene and the rest for unknown reasons. That table supplies the V and J calls and clone size; D and trimming were determined from the DNA. Present in this sample are roughly 240,000 clones, 83% of which were seen just once. About 3.8% of the sample belongs to the ten largest clones.

As to this clone: The antigen it binds to is not known. The record has no base qualities; no much larger clone is one base away.

The V gene is TRBV4-3 and the J gene is TRBJ2-1, with the D gene not confidently named. Material: PBMCs or T cells enriched from blood (not recorded which). The source is a woman in her forties who had been exposed to COVID-19. This receptor has the CDR3 CASSLRDNEQFF. The DNA sequence follows: TGCGCCAGCAGCCTCCGGGACAATGAGCAGTTCTTC.